This entry is about one T cell receptor (beta chain). What this receptor recognizes is not known. Base-call qualities are not available, and no considerably larger clone is one nucleotide away. The EasySep Human CD8+ T Cell Enrichment Kit was used on day 10 to isolate CD8+ T cells from every culture. TCR beta CDR3 regions were sequenced at survey depth on the immunoSEQ platform. The QIAamp DNA micro kit was used to extract genomic DNA from every cultured and uncultured CD8+ T cell population. Per the source publication's procedure: Samples with under 5,000 productive reads were excluded, and this exclusion removed about 6.5% of the roughly 80 HIV peptide-stimulated cultures. Sequences were trimmed to CDR3 by a MANAFEST web app, and nonproductive sequences, CDR3s under 5 amino acids, and sequences not starting with C or ending with F/W were removed. Clonotypes were classified as antigen-specific only if expansion was observed in at least 2 of 3 replicates versus the no-peptide control at FDR 0.01, only within one epitope family. A specific clonotype also had to show a frequency at least fivefold higher than in wells stimulated with peptides from other epitope families. This immuneACCESS table, as held by TCRdb, lists in-frame sequences with V and J called but not all clones. Of the missing ones, under half trace to an unresolved V gene in checked studies; the others have no known cause. The V and J calls and clone size are taken from that table; D and trimming were inferred from the DNA. This sample gives about 95,000 clones in total; 60% to 80% of them show up just once. The ten biggest clones cover more than 25% of the sample.

The data were obtained in a study of CD8 T cell repertoires and HIV-1 epitope variants (dated by TCRdb to 2018 to 2020). For context, the study as a whole: In separate culture wells, T cells were stimulated with each of twenty-five peptides that represented autologous and known Gag and Nef epitope variants. Among the control conditions were a peptide pool of CMV, EBV and flu, the Ebola AY9 epitope serving as a negative control, and a well with no peptide. Three Gag epitope families and Nef HW9 and YT9 were included among the tested epitopes. T cells were enriched with the EasySep Human T Cell Enrichment Kit and co-cultured with equal numbers of autologous T cell-negative cells as antigen-presenting cells. Cultures were maintained for approximately ten days in IMDM with gentamicin, and half-media changes adding IL-2, IL-7 and IL-15 were performed on days 3 and 7. An aliquot of 1M T cells was set aside as an uncultured baseline condition, separate from the roughly 80 T cell cultures. A total of more than 80 T cell cultures were run, with each culture condition done in triplicate except for one peptide, which was done in duplicate. What the authors observed across the whole study: The assay identified only TCR beta chains and indicated proliferation in response to antigen, without indicating T cell function or cytokine profile. Under 10 antigen-specific TCR beta clonotypes were identified, of which about six appeared to be cross-reactive for autologous or known escape epitope variants. Five or six clonotypes recognized the Nef KF9 family and one the HW9 family, with no responses to the TAALDMSHF plasma variant.

Sequenced: uncultured baseline CD8+ T cells from peripheral blood mononuclear cells (PBMCs). The origin of this receptor is a male donor with HIV.

The bases are TGTGCCAGCAGTTATGGGCGGGGTGGCTACACCTTC. This translates into CASSYGRGGYTF. The chain joins TRBV6-6 to TRBJ1-2; there is no confident call for the D gene. Taken from cysteine to phenylalanine, the CDR3 has 12 residues. The CDR3 DNA has 36 bases and is translated from base 1. At the junction V is shortened by 3 bases and J by 7 bases, with 9 bases in between. According to the germline V gene (reference sequence), CDR1 reads MNHNY and CDR2 reads SVGAGI.